The 22 T cell receptor beta chains presented below share a single source sample, sequenced in a study of blood T cell repertoires in COVID-19 (dated by TCRdb to the early 2020s). Libraries came from the immunoSEQ multiplex PCR assay. The source is immuneACCESS, and TCRdb retained only in-frame sequences with V and J called. Part of the clones is not carried over; for the studies checked, unresolved V genes explain less than half of this, and the remainder is unexplained. The sample table lists some 200,000 clones, roughly nine tenths of them with a count of one. The ten largest make up about 2.2% of the sample. The sequencing input was peripheral blood. All receptors come from a woman aged 45-65 years with acute or convalescent COVID-19.

CDR3 sequence reads: CASRDSNTEAFF. CDR3 DNA: TGTGCCAGCAGGGACTCGAACACTGAAGCTTTCTTT. The chain joins TRBV2 to TRBJ1-1; no reliable D call. Trimming took off 6 bases at V and 1 base at J, with 6 bases between the two ends. CDR1 is SNHLY and CDR2 is FYNNEI in the germline V gene. The CDR3 sequence is 12 residues long.

The chain carries TRBV7-8 and TRBJ1-2; 7 nucleotides align to TRBD1. CDR3 length equals 15 residues. Germline trimming cut 5 bases from V and 0 bases from J; bases unmatched to any gene: 6. CDR1 and CDR2 from the germline V gene are SGHVS and FQNEAQ. The CDR3 spells CASSKRDSTNYGYTF. CDR3 DNA: TGTGCCAGCAGCAAGAGGGACAGTACTAACTATGGCTACACCTTC.

Only one count was recorded for this clone. The chain recombines TRBV7-2 with TRBJ2-1; 11 bases fit TRBD1. The CDR3 length is 15 residues. The ends lost 5 bases at V and 6 bases at J; junction bases unmatched: 6. Germline V gene data show CDR1 as SGHTA and CDR2 as FQGNSA. Here the CDR3 DNA reads TGTGCCAGCAGCCCCGGGACAGGGGGGGGCAATGAGCAGTTCTTC. The encoded protein is CASSPGTGGGNEQFF.

The chain employs TRBV7-2 and TRBJ1-1; the D gene is possibly TRBD1 (5 bases). V was trimmed by 4 bases and J by 10 bases, leaving 13 bases between them. Germline CDR1 reads SGHTA; CDR2 reads FQGNSA. The CDR3 spans 12 residues. CDR3 region: CASSSSGGGAFF. DNA for the CDR3: TGTGCCAGCAGCTCGAGCGGGGGGGGAGCTTTCTTT. Looking up the rest from reference TRBV7-2 and TRBJ1-1 gives the full variable domain: GAGVSQSPSNKVTEKGKDVELRCDPISGHTALYWYRQSLGQGLEFLIYFQGNSAPDKSGLPSDRFSAERTGGSVSTLTIQRTQQEDSAVYLCASSSSGGGAFFGQGTRLTVV.

This clone was observed a few times. The chain uses TRBV7-6 and TRBJ2-7; D might be TRBD1 (5 bases). The germline CDR1 and CDR2 sequences are SGHVS and FNYEAQ. Trimming removed 5 bases from V and 1 base from J, with 15 bases in between. The CDR3 runs to 15 residues. DNA for the CDR3: TGTGCCAGCAGCCACGGACATCTAGGATCCTACGAGCAGTACTTC. It translates to CASSHGHLGSYEQYF.

The chain employs TRBV2 and TRBJ2-2, with TRBD2 identical over 11 bases. Looked up from germline, CDR1 is SNHLY and CDR2 is FYNNEI. The junction had 3 bases not matched to a gene; V was cut back by 8 bases and J by 1 base. The CDR3 is made up of 15 amino acids. CDR3: CASHGLAGNTGELFF. The CDR3 DNA reads as TGTGCCAGCCACGGACTAGCGGGGAACACCGGGGAGCTGTTTTTT.

The V gene is TRBV5-5, the J gene TRBJ1-3; 7 bases are shared with TRBD1. V dropped 4 bases and J dropped 4; count of bases not matched to a gene: 17. Germline CDR1 and CDR2: SGHKS and YYEKEE (reference sequence). This CDR3 is built from 18 residues. This CDR3 is CASSLGAGGTFSGNTIYF. CDR3 DNA sequence: TGTGCCAGCAGCCTGGGGGCAGGGGGGACTTTCTCCGGAAACACCATATATTTT. The entire variable domain, with the rest obtained from reference TRBV5-5 and TRBJ1-3, is as follows: DAGVTQSPTHLIKTRGQQVTLRCSPISGHKSVSWYQQVLGQGPQFIFQYYEKEERGRGNFPDRFSARQFPNYSSELNVNALLLGDSALYLCASSLGAGGTFSGNTIYFGEGSWLTVV.

This sequence joins TRBV2 and TRBJ1-2; 8 bases align to TRBD1. Germline loops: CDR1 SNHLY, CDR2 FYNNEI. The CDR3 is 14 amino acids. Unmatched junction bases numbered 6, after V lost 5 bases and J lost 4 bases. The CDR3 region is CASSPGQVGYGYTF. The CDR3 DNA sequence: TGTGCCAGCAGTCCGGGACAGGTGGGCTATGGCTACACCTTC.

The CDR3 here is CASSQDTEYYNEQFF. Here the CDR3 DNA reads TGCGCCAGCAGCCAAGACACAGAGTACTACAATGAGCAGTTCTTC. This sequence joins TRBV4-3 and TRBJ2-1; D gene unclear. Germline V CDR1 and CDR2: LGHNA, YSLEER. This CDR3 comprises 15 residues. Trimming cost V 0 bases and J 3 bases, with 9 bases left between them.

V is TRBV6-5 and J is TRBJ2-7; D gene unclear. The ends were cut back, 6 bases at V and 2 bases at J, with 14 bases in the middle. This CDR3 spans 14 amino acids. CDR1 is MNHEY, CDR2 SVGAGI, per germline. The CDR3 region has the DNA TGTGCCAGCAGAACTTGGGCCCCGCCCTACGAGCAGTACTTC. This codes for CASRTWAPPYEQYF.

In DNA, the CDR3 is TGTGCCAGTAGTATAGGGACAGTCGTCGAAGCTTTCTTT. Protein sequence: CASSIGTVVEAFF. The rearrangement links TRBV19 to TRBJ1-1; perhaps TRBD1 as D (6 bases). The CDR3 runs 13 residues. Trimming shortened V by 1 base and J by 8 bases, and 11 bases separated the two germline ends. Germline CDR1 reads LNHDA; CDR2 reads SQIVND (reference sequence).

The V call is TRBV3-1 (or the pseudogene TRBV3-2), the J call TRBJ2-7; perhaps TRBD1 as D (5 bases). Germline V lookup: CDR1 LGHDT, CDR2 YNNKEL (reference sequence). V shed 2 bases and J shed 4 bases, with 9 bases lying between them. The CDR3 contains 13 residues. Here the CDR3 DNA reads TGTGCCAGCAGCCAATACCAGGGTTACGAGCAGTACTTC. Its protein product is CASSQYQGYEQYF.

The chain is built from TRBV9 and TRBJ1-4, with 8 bases identical to TRBD1. Trimming took 0 bases from V and 0 from J; bases not matched to a gene: 4. This CDR3 has 17 residues. The germline V gene has CDR1 SGDLS and CDR2 YYNGEE. The CDR3, as DNA: TGTGCCAGCAGCGTAGGCAGGGGGCTGTCAACTAATGAAAAACTGTTTTTT. This codes for CASSVGRGLSTNEKLFF.

This clone occurred once. The CDR3 DNA reads as TGTGCCAGTAGTATCCTGGGCAGAAACTATGGCTACACCTTC. It translates to CASSILGRNYGYTF. The chain combines TRBV19 with TRBJ1-2; D remains ambiguous. V was clipped by 3 bases and J by 2 bases, with 10 bases between them. This CDR3 has 14 residues. Germline loops: CDR1 LNHDA, CDR2 SQIVND (reference sequence).

The genes are TRBV18 and TRBJ1-3, with D possibly TRBD1 on 5 matching bases. Germline CDR1 and CDR2: KGHSH and LQKENI. This CDR3 has 16 amino acids. The V and J ends lost 1 base and 2 bases respectively, with 12 bases between them. The CDR3 nucleotides read TGTGCCAGCTCACCACAAGGCGGAGGGGCTGGAAACACCATATATTTT. Protein sequence: CASSPQGGGAGNTIYF.

This chain joins TRBV5-8 and TRBJ2-1; TRBD1 aligns across 8 bases. V trimming: 5 bases; J trimming: 10 bases; junction bases outside the gene matches: 14. Germline V lookup: CDR1 SGHTS, CDR2 YDEGEE. The CDR3 consists of 15 residues. CDR3 in amino acids: CASSRPSFRGREQFF. The CDR3, as DNA: TGTGCCAGCAGTCGGCCCTCTTTCAGGGGGCGGGAGCAGTTCTTC. Variable domain in full (rest from reference TRBV5-8 and TRBJ2-1): EAGVTQSPTHLIKTRGQQATLRCSPISGHTSVYWYQQALGLGLQFLLWYDEGEERNRGNFPPRFSGRQFPNYSSELNVNALELEDSALYLCASSRPSFRGREQFFGPGTRLTVL.

The chain couples TRBV11-2 to TRBJ2-2; 11 bases line up with TRBD1. The CDR3 is made up of 17 amino acids. The ends lost 5 bases at V and 5 bases at J; junction bases unmatched: 10. Germline CDR1 reads SGHAT; CDR2 reads FQNNGV. The CDR3 DNA follows: TGTGCCAGCAGCAAGGGTGCGGACAGGGGGCGTACCGGGGAGCTGTTTTTT. This translates into CASSKGADRGRTGELFF.

The chain uses TRBV6-5 and TRBJ1-5, with 9 bases lining up with TRBD1. The V gene end was trimmed by 4 bases and the J gene end by 6 bases; junction bases not matched to a gene: 7. This CDR3 region has 15 residues. Germline-derived CDR1 and CDR2 are MNHEY and SVGAGI. CDR3 residues: CASSSQGANGQPQHF. CDR3 bases: TGTGCCAGCAGTTCACAGGGGGCTAACGGTCAGCCCCAGCATTTT.

The J gene is TRBJ2-1, the V gene TRBV6-5; TRBD2 aligns across 9 bases. Germline CDR1 reads MNHEY; CDR2 reads SVGAGI. After removal of 2 bases from V and 11 bases from J, the junction contained 4 bases not matched to a gene. The CDR3 is 13 residues long. The CDR3, as DNA: TGTGCCAGCAGTTACGGGCGGGAGGGAAAGCAGTTCTTC. Amino acid sequence: CASSYGREGKQFF.

V gene TRBV6-5 combines with J gene TRBJ1-1; TRBD1 agrees at 10 bases. Per germline, CDR1 MNHEY and CDR2 SVGAGI. Trimming at V came to 7 bases and at J to 7 bases, leaving 6 bases not matched to a gene. The CDR3 has 13 residues. The CDR3 loop is CASTGTGVSEAFF. In nucleotides, the CDR3 is TGTGCCAGCACCGGGACAGGGGTTAGTGAAGCTTTCTTT.

The CDR3 reads CASRGTGGNYGYTF. For the CDR3, the DNA is TGTGCCAGCAGGGGGACAGGGGGTAACTATGGCTACACCTTC. The J gene is TRBJ1-2, the V gene TRBV5-5, with 11 bases aligning to TRBD1. Germline V lookup: CDR1 SGHKS, CDR2 YYEKEE (reference sequence). V gave up 5 bases and J gave up 1 base; unmatched junction bases: 1. The CDR3 consists of 14 residues.

The chain joins TRBV19 to TRBJ2-2; D possibly corresponds to TRBD2 (6 bases). The V end was cut by 7 bases, the J end by 8 bases, with 14 bases between. The germline gives CDR1 LNHDA, CDR2 SQIVND (reference sequence). The CDR3 is 13 residues long. CDR3 amino acids: CASKERGGGELFF. The CDR3 DNA reads TGTGCCAGTAAGGAAAGAGGAGGGGGGGAGCTGTTTTTT.